The rows below give T cell receptor beta chains drawn from one sample of a study of response to subunit inactivated influenza vaccine. TCRdb used MiXCR to reprocess the RT-PCR reads, holding one entry per CDR3 protein. The sample yields under 550,000 distinct CDR3 sequences, 6% to 9% seen once. The starting material was PBMCs from blood, obtained around 2 years after vaccination. These receptors came from a man between 50 and 75 years old who received an inactivated influenza vaccine. Both conserved end residues are trimmed from each CDR3. Clone size is shown for a subset of rows, as once, few, many or a class of expanded clone.

clone_size: NA
v_call: TRBV27
cdr3_aa: ASSLWREGSQF

clone_size: NA
v_call: TRBV6-5
cdr3_aa: ASSYSFELNQPQH

clone_size: few
v_call: TRBV14
cdr3_aa: ASSPPTGSGLVNTEAF

clone_size: few
v_call: TRBV7-9
cdr3_aa: ASSPGLAPDTQY

clone_size: few
v_call: TRBV7-9
cdr3_aa: ASSLTPRQQETQY

clone_size: NA
v_call: TRBV7-2
cdr3_aa: ASSLAAGGGETQY

clone_size: NA
v_call: TRBV25-1
cdr3_aa: ASSEEFRGRTNEKLF

clone_size: many
v_call: TRBV7-9
cdr3_aa: ASSLEGQGTSPLH

clone_size: many
v_call: TRBV6-5
cdr3_aa: ASSYSRGADTEAF

clone_size: NA
v_call: TRBV6-1
cdr3_aa: ASRGTGGKPGELF

clone_size: NA
v_call: TRBV5-1
cdr3_aa: ASSLVAGETYNEQF

clone_size: many
v_call: TRBV3-1
cdr3_aa: ASSQAGGAGYT

clone_size: NA
v_call: TRBV24-1
cdr3_aa: ATSDFHEQY

clone_size: NA
v_call: TRBV10-3
cdr3_aa: AITPGQGSSGELF

clone_size: few
v_call: TRBV3-1
cdr3_aa: ASSPYLDRAYEQY

clone_size: many
v_call: TRBV3-1
cdr3_aa: ASSQVPGVGTGELF

clone_size: NA
v_call: TRBV27
cdr3_aa: ASSLRSSGIWPYEQY

clone_size: NA
v_call: TRBV4-2
cdr3_aa: ASSPWGGENTGELF

clone_size: few
v_call: TRBV6-5
cdr3_aa: ASSYSGPSAHEQY

clone_size: NA
v_call: TRBV14
cdr3_aa: ASSQGRLSGYT

clone_size: NA
v_call: TRBV29-1
cdr3_aa: SARDRGYTGELF

clone_size: many
v_call: TRBV4-3
cdr3_aa: ASSQTGQGAWGYT

clone_size: many
v_call: TRBV12-3/TRBV12-4
cdr3_aa: ASTQQGSREKLF

clone_size: few
v_call: TRBV7-3
cdr3_aa: ASSRILAGESDTQY